This T cell receptor beta chain was documented in a study of T-cell reconstitution after alpha-beta-depleted transplantation in children. Unique molecular identifiers featured in how the TCRbeta library was prepared. One entry per CDR3 protein results from TCRdb running MiXCR on the PCR reads. This table has 300,000 to 350,000 distinct CDR3 sequences, 16% appearing once. Trimming removed 8 bases at V and 8 bases at J, with 22 bases between. Germline V gives CDR1 MGHRA, CDR2 YSYEKL. The CDR3 spans 16 residues. J is TRBJ1-6 and V is TRBV4-1; D gene uncertain. Sequencing used PBMCs, mostly from graft donor cells, obtained 360 days after TCRalphabeta/CD19-depleted stem cell transplant. This clonotype was obtained from a male patient aged 2 to 10 who had a stem cell transplant for acute lymphoblastic leukemia, so the T cells may come from the graft donor. The CDR3 region is CASDHLIKLKDSPLHF. CDR3 nucleotides: TGCGCCAGCGATCATCTGATTAAGCTTAAGGATTCACCCCTCCACTTT.